This T cell receptor beta chain was obtained from a study of blood T cells in healthy people across ages. Trimming removed 8 bases from V and 5 bases from J, with 9 bases in between. Germline V gene data show CDR1 as SNHLY and CDR2 as FYNNEI. The CDR3 length is 11 residues. PCR was performed a second time for roughly 7 to 11 cycles using a sample-barcoded 5' primer and a J-beta primer mix. TCRdb reprocessed the 5' RACE reads via MiXCR and lists one record per CDR3 protein. This repertoire shows approximately 790,000 distinct CDR3 sequences, 62% found once; its top ten account for about a quarter. Sequenced sample: blood. This sequence originates from a man aged 30 to 39 in good health. This chain connects TRBV2 to TRBJ2-5; D gene ambiguous. The CDR3 reads CASYSSETQYF. The CDR3 bases are TGTGCCAGCTATAGTTCGGAGACCCAGTACTTC. Filled out from reference TRBV2 and TRBJ2-5, the complete variable domain reads EPEVTQTPSHQVTQMGQEVILRCVPISNHLYFYWYRQILGQKVEFLVSFYNNEISEKSEIFDDQFSVERPDGSNFTLKIRSTKLEDSAMYFCASYSSETQYFGPGTRLLVL.